The 26 T cell receptor beta chains listed next were all sequenced from one sample in a study of OX40 agonist ivuxolimab in advanced cancers. Assay used: immunoSEQ multiplex PCR; TCRdb lists only in-frame clones, some missing. The sample shows under 85,000 clones, 80% to 90% of them seen only once. The specimen was CD4+ or CD8+ T cells sorted from blood, collected in a trial of the OX40 agonist ivuxolimab. The receptors derive from an adult with an advanced solid tumor such as melanoma, head and neck, liver or kidney cancer.

This chain links TRBV18 with TRBJ1-2; D remains ambiguous. The V gene lost 3 bases and the J gene lost 4 bases, with 9 bases spanning the gap. The germline V gene has CDR1 KGHSH and CDR2 LQKENI. The CDR3 sequence is 13 residues long. This chain's CDR3 is CASSPDQSYGYTF. The CDR3, as DNA: TGTGCCAGCTCACCTGATCAATCCTATGGCTACACCTTC.

The chain recombines TRBV7-9 with TRBJ2-1; 10 bases align to TRBD2. CDR3 length equals 17 residues. V lost 5 bases, J lost 8 bases, and 15 bases stayed unmatched. The germline gives CDR1 SEHNR, CDR2 FQNEAQ (reference sequence). The CDR3 is CASSPDILAGYGYEQFF. The CDR3 nucleotides read TGTGCCAGCAGCCCAGATATACTAGCGGGATATGGTTATGAGCAGTTCTTC.

The chain combines TRBV15 with TRBJ1-4; no definite D call. The CDR3 contains 16 residues. The germline CDR1 and CDR2 sequences are LNHNV and YYDKDF (reference sequence). V was clipped by 0 bases and J by 4 bases, with 12 bases between them. The DNA of the CDR3 is TGTGCCACCAGCAGAGATGTAATGGGTTATAATGAAAAACTGTTTTTT. It codes for CATSRDVMGYNEKLFF.

Note on this clone: The limits of the CDR3 on the DNA are not certain, so only TCRdb's listed CDR3 is given. The chain links TRBV5-1 to TRBJ2-1; the DNA was not compared with TRBD2, the D call given in the table. Germline assignment: CDR1 SGHRS and CDR2 YFSETQ. The CDR3 has 15 residues if both end residues are counted. The CDR3 spells CASSAPGGPHNEQFF.

The chain carries TRBV6-5 and TRBJ1-1; D gene uncertain. The V gene lost 3 bases and the J gene lost 7 bases, with 15 bases spanning the gap. Germline V gene sequence: CDR1 MNHEY, CDR2 SVGAGI. This CDR3 contains 14 residues. CDR3 residues: CASSYPDLKIEAFF. The CDR3 DNA reads as TGTGCCAGCAGTTATCCGGACTTAAAGATTGAAGCTTTCTTT.

The V gene is TRBV7-9, the J gene TRBJ2-7, with 7 nucleotides matching TRBD1. This CDR3 has 14 amino acids. The germline V gene has CDR1 SEHNR and CDR2 FQNEAQ (reference sequence). The trim removed 5 bases at V and 3 bases at J, leaving 7 bases unmatched. The CDR3 DNA is TGTGCCAGCAGCGGATGGGACAGTGGCTACGAGCAGTACTTC. This codes for CASSGWDSGYEQYF.

This clone has just one count. CDR3 amino acids: CASSLTLNYGYTF. CDR3 DNA: TGTGCCAGCAGCCTGACACTTAACTATGGCTACACCTTC. This chain joins TRBV28 and TRBJ1-2, with D uncertain. The CDR3 contains 13 residues. V lost 6 bases to trimming and J lost 1 base, with 9 bases between them. In germline, CDR1 is MDHEN, CDR2 SYDVKM.

The rearrangement links TRBV10-3 to TRBJ2-7; possibly TRBD1 for D (6 bases). CDR3 length equals 14 residues. Germline CDR1 reads ENHRY; CDR2 reads SYGVKD. Trimming shortened V by 3 bases and J by 1 base, and 10 bases separated the two germline ends. This chain's CDR3 is CAISDPGQSYEQYF. CDR3 DNA sequence: TGTGCCATCAGTGACCCGGGACAATCCTACGAGCAGTACTTC.

V is TRBV10-1 and J is TRBJ2-7, with 8 bases identical to TRBD1. This CDR3 is 11 amino acids long. V dropped 9 bases and J dropped 5; count of bases not matched to a gene: 3. CDR1 and CDR2 from the germline V gene are WNHNN and SYGVQD (reference sequence). The CDR3 reads CASPGGDEQYF. The CDR3 DNA sequence: TGCGCCAGTCCAGGGGGCGACGAGCAGTACTTC.

The CDR3 here is CASSFPRLAGEQFF. The DNA of the CDR3 is TGTGCCAGCAGCTTCCCCCGACTAGCCGGGGAGCAGTTCTTC. The rearrangement joins TRBV11-2 to TRBJ2-1; 7 positions match TRBD2. There are 14 residues in the CDR3. V trimming: 3 bases; J trimming: 10 bases; junction bases outside the gene matches: 9. Germline CDR1 reads SGHAT; CDR2 reads FQNNGV.

This clone was seen just once. The gene calls are TRBV19 and TRBJ1-1, with D possibly TRBD1 on 6 matching bases. V lost 6 bases and J lost 4, with 15 bases in between. CDR1 is LNHDA, CDR2 SQIVND, per germline (reference sequence). The CDR3 extends over 14 amino acids. The CDR3 region is CASSPNRVATEAFF. The CDR3 DNA sequence: TGTGCCAGTAGCCCAAACAGGGTTGCCACTGAAGCTTTCTTT. The variable domain in full, with the rest retrieved from reference TRBV19 and TRBJ1-1, is DGGITQSPKYLFRKEGQNVTLSCEQNLNHDAMYWYRQDPGQGLRLIYYSQIVNDFQKGDIAEGYSVSREKKESFPLTVTSAQKNPTAFYLCASSPNRVATEAFFGQGTRLTVV.

CDR3 protein: CASSLGAPTDTQYF. Written as DNA, the CDR3 is TGTGCCAGCAGCTTGGGGGCCCCCACAGATACGCAGTATTTT. The chain recombines TRBV5-4 with TRBJ2-3, with no clear D. The CDR3 extends over 14 amino acids. CDR1 SGHNT and CDR2 YYREEE come from the germline V gene (reference sequence). Deletions cut 0 bases from V and 2 bases from J, with 7 bases between.

The V gene is TRBV28, the J gene TRBJ1-2; no clear D. Germline CDR1 MDHEN, CDR2 SYDVKM. Trimming left V 5 bases short and J 2 bases short, with 12 bases between. There are 14 residues in the CDR3. CDR3 DNA sequence: TGTGCCAGCAGTGTTTCAGGAATGAACTATGGCTACACCTTC. The encoded protein is CASSVSGMNYGYTF.

J is TRBJ2-7 and V is TRBV28; 7 bases align to TRBD1. V lost 6 bases and J lost 3; bases outside the gene matches: 2. This CDR3 has 12 residues. Germline CDR1 MDHEN, CDR2 SYDVKM. Here the CDR3 reads CASRGQFYEQYF. The CDR3 DNA reads TGTGCCAGCAGGGGACAGTTCTACGAGCAGTACTTC. Supplemented by reference TRBV28 and TRBJ2-7, the full variable domain reads DVKVTQSSRYLVKRTGEKVFLECVQDMDHENMFWYRQDPGLGLRLIYFSYDVKMKEKGDIPEGYSVSREKKERFSLILESASTNQTSMYLCASRGQFYEQYFGPGTRLTVT.

This chain connects TRBV14 to TRBJ2-5; perhaps D is TRBD1 or TRBD2 (5 bases each). The CDR3 loop spans 13 amino acids. Trimming took off 0 bases at V and 7 bases at J, with 9 bases between the two ends. Per germline, CDR1 SGHDN and CDR2 FVKESK. CDR3 residues: CASSQDGGLTQYF. The CDR3, as DNA: TGTGCCAGCAGCCAAGATGGGGGTTTGACCCAGTACTTC.

The chain employs TRBV19 and TRBJ2-1, with 8 bases fitting TRBD2. The CDR3 has 16 amino acids. CDR1 is LNHDA and CDR2 is SQIVND in the germline V gene (reference sequence). V was clipped by 0 bases and J by 1 base; unmatched bases: 2. CDR3 residues: CASSIEGGGSYNEQFF. DNA of the CDR3: TGTGCCAGTAGTATAGAGGGCGGGGGGTCCTACAATGAGCAGTTCTTC.

The chain recombines TRBV25-1 with TRBJ1-5; 7 nucleotides line up with TRBD1. Trimming at V came to 2 bases and at J to 4 bases, leaving 8 bases not matched to a gene. The CDR3 is made up of 16 amino acids. Germline lookup yields CDR1 MGHDK and CDR2 SYGVNS. The CDR3 protein is CASSETGTAGNQPQHF. CDR3 nucleotide sequence: TGTGCCAGCAGTGAAACCGGGACAGCGGGAAATCAGCCCCAGCATTTT.

The CDR3 sequence is CASSGWRGNYNEQFF. CDR3 sequence (DNA): TGCGCCAGCAGCGGGTGGCGGGGGAACTACAATGAGCAGTTCTTC. The chain links TRBV10-2 to TRBJ2-1; 7 positions match TRBD2. CDR1 is WSHSY and CDR2 is SAAADI in the germline V gene. The junction had 8 bases not matched to a gene; V was cut back by 6 bases and J by 3 bases. The CDR3 consists of 15 residues.

The V call is TRBV7-2, the J call TRBJ2-2, with 8 bases that match TRBD2. The CDR3 length is 18 residues. J was trimmed by 5 bases and V by 0 bases; bases with no gene match: 11. CDR1 and CDR2 (germline): SGHTA, FQGNSA. Here the CDR3 DNA reads TGTGCCAGCAGCTTAGCTCAGACCAGCGGGAGATATACCGGGGAGCTGTTTTTT. Translating it yields CASSLAQTSGRYTGELFF. The full variable domain, rest sourced from reference TRBV7-2 and TRBJ2-2, is GAGVSQSPSNKVTEKGKDVELRCDPISGHTALYWYRQSLGQGLEFLIYFQGNSAPDKSGLPSDRFSAERTGGSVSTLTIQRTQQEDSAVYLCASSLAQTSGRYTGELFFGEGSRLTVL.

The CDR3 loop reads CASSFLRTGAYYGYTF. The CDR3 DNA is TGTGCCAGCAGTTTCCTCCGGACAGGGGCTTACTATGGCTACACCTTC. The chain carries TRBV6-5 and TRBJ1-2; 9 bases agree with TRBD1. Germline V gives CDR1 MNHEY, CDR2 SVGAGI. J gave up 3 bases and V 4 bases, and 9 bases lay outside the gene matches. This CDR3 has 16 residues.

The V and J genes are TRBV7-8 and TRBJ2-3; 13 bases match TRBD2. The V segment lost 2 bases and the J segment 5 bases; nucleotides outside the gene matches: 4. Germline lookup yields CDR1 SGHVS and CDR2 FQNEAQ. The CDR3 length is 16 residues. The CDR3 region has the DNA TGTGCCAGCAGCTTAAGACTAGCGGGAGGTCGAGATACGCAGTATTTT. This translates into CASSLRLAGGRDTQYF.

The CDR3 region is CASSPPAGRFYGYTF. In DNA form, the CDR3 reads TGTGCCAGCTCACCTCCTGCAGGCAGGTTCTATGGCTACACCTTC. This chain uses TRBV18 with TRBJ1-2; unclear D gene. The CDR3 sequence is 15 residues long. Germline lookup yields CDR1 KGHSH and CDR2 LQKENI. Trimming shortened V by 3 bases and J by 4 bases, and 15 bases separated the two germline ends.

This chain links TRBV19 with TRBJ2-2; D might be TRBD2 (5 bases). Germline V CDR1 and CDR2: LNHDA, SQIVND (reference sequence). CDR3 length equals 15 residues. Trimming left V 6 bases short and J 0 bases short, with 11 bases between. The CDR3 here is CASRKSGTNTGELFF. For the CDR3, the DNA is TGTGCCAGTAGGAAAAGCGGAACGAACACCGGGGAGCTGTTTTTT.

Details on this clone: No conserved phenylalanine or tryptophan ends this CDR3, so it is likely a read error. The V gene is TRBV5-1, the J gene TRBJ2-2; 7 bases align to TRBD2. V lost 1 base and J lost 1; bases outside the gene matches: 10. The germline V gene encodes CDR1 SGHRS and CDR2 YFSETQ. There are 18 residues in the CDR3. In nucleotides, the CDR3 is TGCGCCAGCAGCTTGTTTTCTAGCGGAGCCCTGAACACCGGGGAGCTGTTTTCT. Its translation: CASSLFSSGALNTGELFS.

The sample holds a few counts of this clone. The chain links TRBV5-1 to TRBJ2-2; 12 nucleotides line up with TRBD1. Germline V lookup: CDR1 SGHRS, CDR2 YFSETQ. Germline trimming cut 3 bases from V and 6 bases from J; bases unmatched to any gene: 6. The CDR3 has 16 amino acids. The CDR3 here is CASSSGQGASSGELFF. CDR3 in DNA: TGCGCCAGCAGCTCGGGACAGGGGGCTAGTTCCGGGGAGCTGTTTTTT.

The V gene is TRBV7-6, the J gene TRBJ2-1, with 8 bases aligning to TRBD2. The length of the CDR3 is 14 residues. V lost 1 base, J lost 6 bases, and 2 bases stayed unmatched. Germline assignment: CDR1 SGHVS and CDR2 FNYEAQ. CDR3 protein: CASSLGLATNEQFF. The CDR3 DNA reads as TGTGCCAGCAGCTTAGGACTAGCGACCAATGAGCAGTTCTTC.